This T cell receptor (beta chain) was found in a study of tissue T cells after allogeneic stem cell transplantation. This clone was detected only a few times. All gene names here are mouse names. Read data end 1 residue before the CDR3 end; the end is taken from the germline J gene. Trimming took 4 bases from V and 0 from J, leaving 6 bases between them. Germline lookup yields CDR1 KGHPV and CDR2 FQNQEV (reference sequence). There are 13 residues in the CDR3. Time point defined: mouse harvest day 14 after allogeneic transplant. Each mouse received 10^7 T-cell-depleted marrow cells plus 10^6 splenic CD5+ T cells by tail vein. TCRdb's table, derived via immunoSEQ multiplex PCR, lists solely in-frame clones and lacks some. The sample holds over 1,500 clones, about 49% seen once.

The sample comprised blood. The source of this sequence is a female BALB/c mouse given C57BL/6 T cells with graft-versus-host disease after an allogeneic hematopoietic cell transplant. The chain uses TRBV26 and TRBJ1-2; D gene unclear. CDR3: CASSPQTNSDYTF. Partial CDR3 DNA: TGTGCCAGCAGTCCCCAGACAAACTCCGACTACACC.